This paragraph reports one TCR beta chain. Its antigen is not yet known. Nothing much larger sits one base from this clone, and base qualities are not available. The sample comes from a study of response to subunit inactivated influenza vaccine (dated by TCRdb to 2016 to 2019). Concerning the study at large: The study used deep quantitative T cell receptor repertoire profiling to track responses to a trivalent subunit inactivated influenza vaccine. Results and caveats for the whole study, not just this receptor: The authors proposed that each seasonal influenza vaccination may bring in only a limited number of new T cells.

From the cysteine through the phenylalanine, the CDR3 covers 16 amino acids. Solely the CDR3 DNA is kept, with 48 bases framed from the first base. V is trimmed back by 0 bases and J by 5 bases, and the junction contains 6 bases that no gene match accounts for. CDR1 and CDR2 (GTSNPN, SVGIG) derive from the germline V gene (reference sequence). Library prep was done by RT-PCR. TCRdb names Illumina HiSeq 2500 as the instrument used. TCRdb passed the public sequencing reads through fastp at Q25 and MiXCR, retaining productive beta sequences. All rows with the same CDR3 protein become a single entry with the most common DNA and genes. The sample table lists about 570,000 distinct CDR3 sequences, roughly 12% of them with a count of one. The ten largest clones represent approximately 10% of the sample. The sample also formed part of further work on T cells expressing NK-cell markers. As described in the second report: 5'RACE template switching, by which a universal primer site and unique molecular identifiers were added, was used to make TCR beta cDNA libraries. Eight or nine donors provided sorted CD3+CD56+NKG2C+, CD3+CD56+NKG2C- and CD3+CD56-NKG2C+ T-cell subsets, whose TCR beta-chain repertoires were profiled. Among the eight sequenced donors, only one was HCMV-seronegative, while the other seven were HCMV-seropositive. In several experiments an anti-gammadeltaTCR antibody was added to restrict sorting to alphabetaTCR-expressing T cells. In several donors, the dominant CD3+CD56+NKG2C+ clonotypes were among the top 10 CD8+ clonotypes and accounted for about 1.0-7.5% of CD8+ T cells. Those dominant clonotypes were again the most abundant among CD3+CD56-NKG2C+ cells in four donors, at about 28.3-65%. Whether the expanded NKG2C-expressing T cell clones were specific for HCMV antigens was left unclear. The study sequenced eight donors, all healthy volunteers chosen at random: three men and five women. HCMV serostatus was determined by detecting HCMV-specific IgG in serum with a commercial ELISA kit. Peripheral blood mononuclear cells were isolated from blood by Ficoll density gradient centrifugation. For six donors, unsorted PBMC were also used to sequence bulk peripheral blood T-cell repertoires. Synthesis of cDNA was primed from the TCR beta constant segment and was followed by two consecutive PCR amplification steps. Libraries were sequenced as 2 x 150 bp reads on Illumina HiSeq 2000/2500, MiSeq or NextSeq. MIGEC handled demultiplexing of the reads and grouping by UMI, while MiTCR was used to assemble and quantify clonotypes. Only TCR cDNA sequences supported by at least two reads were kept to exclude erroneous sequences. The tcR package was used for downstream repertoire analysis, and clonotypes were matched across fractions by CDR3 nucleotide sequence plus V segment. VDJmatch was used to annotate antigen specificity against VDJdb, with one amino acid substitution in CDR3 permitted.

This chain joins TRBV30 to TRBJ2-3, with 12 middle bases fitting TRBD1. This TCR came from a man aged 50-59 years who received an inactivated influenza vaccine. Donor details come from another sample of the same person, matched by shared clones. This material consisted of PBMCs from blood, taken on the day of vaccination. The DNA sequence is TGTGCCTGGAGTGTACGGGACAGGGGGCTTGTAGATACGCAGTATTTT. Its amino acids are CAWSVRDRGLVDTQYF.